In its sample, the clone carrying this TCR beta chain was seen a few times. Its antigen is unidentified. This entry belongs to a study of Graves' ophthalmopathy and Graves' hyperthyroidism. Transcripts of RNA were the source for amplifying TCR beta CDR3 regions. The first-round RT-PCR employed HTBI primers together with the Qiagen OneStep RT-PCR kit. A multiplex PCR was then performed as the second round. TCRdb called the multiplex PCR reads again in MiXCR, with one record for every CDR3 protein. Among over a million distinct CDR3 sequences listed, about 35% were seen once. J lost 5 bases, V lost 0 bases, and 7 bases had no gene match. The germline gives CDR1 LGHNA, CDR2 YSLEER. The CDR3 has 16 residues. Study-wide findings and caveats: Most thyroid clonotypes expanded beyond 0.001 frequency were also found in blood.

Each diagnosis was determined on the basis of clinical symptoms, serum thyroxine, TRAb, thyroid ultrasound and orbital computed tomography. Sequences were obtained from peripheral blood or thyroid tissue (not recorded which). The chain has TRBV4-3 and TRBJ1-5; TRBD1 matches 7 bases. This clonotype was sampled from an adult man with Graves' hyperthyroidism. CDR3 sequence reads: CASSQDLRDRYQPQHF. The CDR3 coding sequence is TGCGCCAGCAGCCAAGATCTCCGGGACAGATATCAGCCCCAGCATTTT.